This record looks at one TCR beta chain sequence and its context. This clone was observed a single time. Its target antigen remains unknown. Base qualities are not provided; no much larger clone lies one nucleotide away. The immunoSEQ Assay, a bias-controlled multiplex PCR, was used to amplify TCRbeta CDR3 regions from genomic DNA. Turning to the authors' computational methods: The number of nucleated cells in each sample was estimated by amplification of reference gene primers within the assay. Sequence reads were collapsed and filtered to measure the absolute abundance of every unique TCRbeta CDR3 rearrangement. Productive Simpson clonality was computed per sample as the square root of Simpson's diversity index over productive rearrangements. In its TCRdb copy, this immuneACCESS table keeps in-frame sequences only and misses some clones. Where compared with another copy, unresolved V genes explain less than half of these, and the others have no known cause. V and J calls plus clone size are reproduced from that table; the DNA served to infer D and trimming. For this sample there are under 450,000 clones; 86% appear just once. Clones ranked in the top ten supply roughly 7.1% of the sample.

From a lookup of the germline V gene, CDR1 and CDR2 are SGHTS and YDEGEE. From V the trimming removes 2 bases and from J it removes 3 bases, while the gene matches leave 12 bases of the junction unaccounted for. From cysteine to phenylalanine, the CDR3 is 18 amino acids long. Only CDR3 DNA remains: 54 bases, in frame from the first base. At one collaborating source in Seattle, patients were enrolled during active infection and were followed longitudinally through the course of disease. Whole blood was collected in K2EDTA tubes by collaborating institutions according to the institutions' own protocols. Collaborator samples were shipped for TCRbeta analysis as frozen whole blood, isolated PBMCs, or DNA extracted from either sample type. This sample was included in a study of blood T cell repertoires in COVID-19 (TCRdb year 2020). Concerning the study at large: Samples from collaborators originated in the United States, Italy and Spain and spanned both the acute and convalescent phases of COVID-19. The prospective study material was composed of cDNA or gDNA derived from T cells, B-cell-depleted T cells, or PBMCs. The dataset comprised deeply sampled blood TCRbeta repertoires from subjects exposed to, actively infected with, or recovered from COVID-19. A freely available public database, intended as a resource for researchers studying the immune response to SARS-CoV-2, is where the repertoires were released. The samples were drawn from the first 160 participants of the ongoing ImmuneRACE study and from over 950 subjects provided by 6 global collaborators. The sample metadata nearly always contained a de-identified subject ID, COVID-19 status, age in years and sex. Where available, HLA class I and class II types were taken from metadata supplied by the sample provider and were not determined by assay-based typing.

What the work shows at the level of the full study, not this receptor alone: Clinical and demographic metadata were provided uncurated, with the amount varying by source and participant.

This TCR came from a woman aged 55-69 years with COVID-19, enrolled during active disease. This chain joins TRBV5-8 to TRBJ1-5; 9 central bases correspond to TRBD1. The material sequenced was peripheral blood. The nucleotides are TGTGCCAGCAGCTTTCTATTCACAGGGGGCGGTAACAATCAGCCCCAGCATTTT. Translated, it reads CASSFLFTGGGNNQPQHF.